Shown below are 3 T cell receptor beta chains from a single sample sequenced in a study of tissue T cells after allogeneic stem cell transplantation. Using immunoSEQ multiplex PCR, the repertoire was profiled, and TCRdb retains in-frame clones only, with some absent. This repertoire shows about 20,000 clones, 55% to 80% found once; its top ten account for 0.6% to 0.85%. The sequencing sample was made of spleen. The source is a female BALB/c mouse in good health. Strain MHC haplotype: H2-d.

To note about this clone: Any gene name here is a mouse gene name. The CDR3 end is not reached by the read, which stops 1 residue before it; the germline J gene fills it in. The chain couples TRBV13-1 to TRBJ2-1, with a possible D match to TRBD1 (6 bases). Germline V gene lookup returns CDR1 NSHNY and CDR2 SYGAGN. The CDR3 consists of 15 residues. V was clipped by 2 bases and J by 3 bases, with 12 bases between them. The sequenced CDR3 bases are TGTGCCAGCAGTGAACTCCAGGGGAGCTATGCTGAGCAGTTC. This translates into CASSELQGSYAEQF. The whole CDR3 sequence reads CASSELQGSYAEQFF.

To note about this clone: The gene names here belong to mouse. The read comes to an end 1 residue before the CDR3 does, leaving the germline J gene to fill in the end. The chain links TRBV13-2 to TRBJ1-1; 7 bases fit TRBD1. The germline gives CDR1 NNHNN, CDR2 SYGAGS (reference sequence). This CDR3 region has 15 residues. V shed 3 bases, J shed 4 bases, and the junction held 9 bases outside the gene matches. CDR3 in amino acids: CASGASTGWGTEVFF. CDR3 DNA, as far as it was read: TGTGCCAGCGGTGCCTCGACAGGGTGGGGCACAGAAGTCTTC.

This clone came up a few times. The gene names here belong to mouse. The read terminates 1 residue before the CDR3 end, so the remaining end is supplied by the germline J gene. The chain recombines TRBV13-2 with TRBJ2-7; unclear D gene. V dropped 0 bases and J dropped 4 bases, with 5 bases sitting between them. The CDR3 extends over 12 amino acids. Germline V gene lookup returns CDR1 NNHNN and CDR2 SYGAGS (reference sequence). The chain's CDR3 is CASGDGQYEQYF. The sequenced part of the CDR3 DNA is TGTGCCAGCGGTGATGGGCAGTATGAACAGTAC.